This T cell receptor beta chain was sequenced during a study of T cell repertoires in cytomegalovirus infection. TCRdb re-derived calls from the reads in MiXCR, one entry per CDR3 protein. The sample shows about 740,000 distinct CDR3 sequences, 30% to 35% of them seen only once. Whole-study findings and limits: CMV-specific TCR beta clonotypes restricted by HLA-C dominated the ex vivo response. Cumulative frequency (of public TCR beta family members) identified carriers of CMV plus the relevant HLA.

This CDR3 comprises 15 residues. Per germline, CDR1 SGHNT and CDR2 YYREEE (reference sequence). Notes on this clonotype: Antigen: not known.

V is TRBV5-4 and J is TRBJ2-3; tentatively, D is TRBD1 or TRBD2 (6 bases each). The sequence came from a human donor in good health (CMV status not recorded). Some clones in this sample may be carry-over from other donors' samples. Source: cultured PBMCs, taken from culture after CMV antigen stimulation. The CDR3, as DNA: TGTGCGACCATCCCGTTAGGGGGGAGCACAGATACGCAGTATTTT. Amino acids: CATIPLGGSTDTQYF.